These T cell receptor beta chains were read from a single sample in a study of cytomegalovirus exposure and HLA in healthy donors. Clones were read by immunoSEQ multiplex PCR, and TCRdb kept only the in-frame ones, dropping some. This sample yields about 260,000 clones, of which around 91% are seen a single time; around 3.3% belongs to the top ten. Sequencing input: PBMCs. These receptors all stem from a woman under 40 in good health and CMV-seronegative. Both conserved end residues are part of each CDR3. A D gene is named only where the DNA matches it firmly. The size field is filled for only some rows; it gives once, few, many or a size class.

clone size | J gene | D gene | V gene | CDR3 DNA | CDR3 protein
- | TRBJ1-4 | - | TRBV28 | TGTGCCAGCAGTTCGCCGACAGGTTTAGGTGAAAAACTGTTTTTT | CASSSPTGLGEKLFF
- | TRBJ1-2 | TRBD1 | TRBV28 | TGTGCCAGCAGTTTATGGGGGACAGGGGGCGTGCAGAACTATGGCTACACCTTC | CASSLWGTGGVQNYGYTF
- | TRBJ2-5 | TRBD2 | TRBV29-1 | TGCAGCGTGCGAGCGGGAGTAGAGACCCAGTACTTC | CSVRAGVETQYF
- | TRBJ2-5 | - | TRBV7-6 | TGTGCCAGCAGCTCCCTAGCAGGGACCCAAGAGACCCAGTACTTC | CASSSLAGTQETQYF
- | TRBJ2-7 | - | TRBV30 | TGTGCCTGGAATGCGGGACAGAACTTCTACGAGCAGTACTTC | CAWNAGQNFYEQYF
- | TRBJ1-1 | - | TRBV28 | TGTGCCAGCAGAAGGGGCAGCCCTGAAGCTTTCTTT | CASRRGSPEAFF
- | TRBJ2-7 | - | TRBV6-1 | TGTGCCAGCGGATGGACAGTCAGCTCCTACGAGCAGTACTTC | CASGWTVSSYEQYF
- | TRBJ2-1 | TRBD2 | TRBV6-1 | TGTGCCAGCAGTAAGACTAGCTTAACTTATGAGCAGTTCTTC | CASSKTSLTYEQFF
- | TRBJ2-1 | - | TRBV11-2 | TGTGCCAGCAGCTTGACCAATGAGCAGTTCTTC | CASSLTNEQFF
- | TRBJ2-1 | TRBD2 | TRBV6-4 | TGTGCCAGCAGTGGCTCGGCTAGCGGTGAGCAGTTCTTC | CASSGSASGEQFF
- | TRBJ2-1 | - | TRBV9 | TGTGCCAGCGGAACTAACCCCAATGAGCAGTTCTTC | CASGTNPNEQFF
- | TRBJ2-5 | TRBD2 | TRBV19 | TGTGCCAGTAGTATAGATCTAGCGGGAGAAGAGACCCAGTACTTC | CASSIDLAGEETQYF
- | TRBJ2-1 | TRBD2 | TRBV9 | TGTGCCAGCAGCGTATCAGGGACTAGCGGGAGTGAGCAGTTCTTC | CASSVSGTSGSEQFF
- | TRBJ2-5 | TRBD2 | TRBV5-1 | TGCGCCAGCAGCCTTCCAGCGGGAGTGGGCCCAGAGACCCAGTACTTC | CASSLPAGVGPETQYF
- | TRBJ2-1 | TRBD2 | TRBV6-5 | TGTGCCAGCAGTCGCGGACTAGCGGGATACAATGAGCAGTTCTTC | CASSRGLAGYNEQFF
medium-sized | TRBJ2-5 | TRBD2 | TRBV6-1 | TGTGCCAGCAGTGAGCTAGCGGGAGGACAAGAGACCCAGTACTTC | CASSELAGGQETQYF
- | TRBJ2-1 | TRBD2 | TRBV7-9 | TGTGCCGCTGGACTAGCGGGAGGGGGTTTGAATGAGCAGTTCTTC | CAAGLAGGGLNEQFF
- | TRBJ2-7 | TRBD1 | TRBV2 | TGTGCCAGCAGTGGACAGGGATCAAACTACGAGCAGTACTTC | CASSGQGSNYEQYF
few | TRBJ2-7 | - | TRBV2 | TGTGCCAGCAGTGTCGGTTACGAGCAGTACTTC | CASSVGYEQYF
- | TRBJ2-2 | TRBD2 | TRBV4-3 | TGCGCCAGCAGCCAAGCCCTGGCCCTTAGCGGGAGTTTCGGGGAGCTGTTTTTT | CASSQALALSGSFGELFF
- | TRBJ2-7 | TRBD2 | TRBV27 | TGTGCCAGCAGTTTGACAGCGGCTGGGGGGGACGAGCAGTACTTC | CASSLTAAGGDEQYF
- | TRBJ2-7 | - | TRBV29-1 | TGCAGCGTTGGGCAGGGGTTCTACGAGCAGTACTTC | CSVGQGFYEQYF
- | TRBJ1-1 | - | TRBV11-2 | TGTGCCAGCAGCTTAGATCAGGGGTTAGACACTGAAGCTTTCTTT | CASSLDQGLDTEAFF
- | TRBJ2-3 | - | TRBV13 | TGTGCCAGCAGTTCCCACTTGCCGGGATCTAGCACAGATACGCAGTATTTT | CASSSHLPGSSTDTQYF
- | TRBJ2-7 | - | TRBV19 | TGTGCCAGTAGTATAGAGACAGCCTACGAGCAGTACTTC | CASSIETAYEQYF
- | TRBJ2-3 | - | TRBV6-5 | TGTGCCAGCTCTACCCCGGGGGATACGCAGTATTTT | CASSTPGDTQYF
- | TRBJ2-6 | - | TRBV7-6 | TGTGCCAGCACCCCAACGACTGGGGCCAACGTCCTGACTTTC | CASTPTTGANVLTF
- | TRBJ2-7 | - | TRBV12-5 | TGTGCTAGTGGTCCGGACCTTTACGAGCAGTACTTC | CASGPDLYEQYF
- | TRBJ2-1 | TRBD2 | TRBV2 | TGTGCCAGCAGTGATGATACTAGCGGGAAATACAATGAGCAGTTCTTC | CASSDDTSGKYNEQFF
- | TRBJ1-2 | - | TRBV9 | TGTGCCAGCAGCGTAGCGGGGGCGCCCAACTATGGCTACACCTTC | CASSVAGAPNYGYTF
- | TRBJ2-7 | TRBD2 | TRBV7-9 | TGTGCCAGCAGCTTCCAACCTAGCGGGATTCCCTACGAGCAGTACTTC | CASSFQPSGIPYEQYF
- | TRBJ2-7 | - | TRBV2 | TGTGCCAGCAGTTCTAATTGGGGGAGCGAGCAGTACTTC | CASSSNWGSEQYF
- | TRBJ1-1 | - | TRBV18 | TGTGCCAGCTCACGTAAGGACACTGAAGCTTTCTTT | CASSRKDTEAFF
- | TRBJ2-1 | - | TRBV30 | TGTGCCTGGAGTAAGGGGCTTTCCAATGAGCAGTTCTTC | CAWSKGLSNEQFF
- | TRBJ1-1 | TRBD1 | TRBV28 | TGTGCCAGCAGTTTAGGACAGGGAACTGAAGCTTTCTTT | CASSLGQGTEAFF
once | TRBJ2-7 | - | TRBV9 | TGTGCCAGCAGCGTAGCCCAGGTCCCAAACTACGAGCAGTACTTC | CASSVAQVPNYEQYF
- | TRBJ2-7 | - | TRBV7-3 | TGTGCCAGCAGCTTAATAGGGGGTCCCATCTACGAGCAGTACTTC | CASSLIGGPIYEQYF
few | TRBJ2-7 | TRBD1 | TRBV6-6 | TGTGCCAGCAGTTACTTTCAGGGGGCATGGGAGCAGTACTTC | CASSYFQGAWEQYF
once | TRBJ2-1 | - | TRBV11-3 | TGTGCCAGCAGCCCGAGGTCACCCCCGCGGGACAATGAGCAGTTCTTC | CASSPRSPPRDNEQFF
- | TRBJ2-7 | - | TRBV10-2 | TGCGCCAGCAAATTCGACGAGCAGTACTTC | CASKFDEQYF
- | TRBJ1-2 | TRBD1 | TRBV14 | TGTGCCAGCACTACAGGGGACGGCTATGGCTACACCTTC | CASTTGDGYGYTF
- | TRBJ1-2 | - | TRBV4-1 | TGCGCCAGCAGCCAAGGTAACAAGGACGGCTACACCTTC | CASSQGNKDGYTF
- | TRBJ2-7 | - | TRBV9 | TGTGCCAGCAGCGTAGGCAGGGTAAGCTCCTACGAGCAGTACTTC | CASSVGRVSSYEQYF
- | TRBJ2-5 | - | TRBV2 | TGTGCCAGGAGGCTTACACGGGAGACCCAGTACTTC | CARRLTRETQYF
once | TRBJ2-7 | - | TRBV6-5 | TGTGCCAGCAGTTACTCGAAACTAGTTTCCTACGAGCAGTACTTC | CASSYSKLVSYEQYF
- | TRBJ2-7 | - | TRBV11-2 | TGTGCCAGCAGCTTAGATCGTGATACACCCTACGAGCAGTACTTC | CASSLDRDTPYEQYF
- | TRBJ2-7 | - | TRBV11-2 | TGTGCCAGCAGCCCAAACCCTGGCGAGCAGTACTTC | CASSPNPGEQYF
- | TRBJ2-7 | TRBD2 | TRBV10-3 | TGTGCCATCAGTGACCCTGGACGGGGGGGGGCCTACGAGCAGTACTTC | CAISDPGRGGAYEQYF
few | TRBJ2-4 | TRBD1 | TRBV5-6 | TGTGCCAGCAGCTCACCGGGACAGGGGGCTGCCAAAAACATTCAGTACTTC | CASSSPGQGAAKNIQYF
- | TRBJ2-7 | TRBD2 | TRBV15 | TGTGCCACCAGCAGGGAGGGTAGCGGGAGATACGAGCAGTACTTC | CATSREGSGRYEQYF
- | TRBJ2-7 | - | TRBV5-1 | TGCGCCAGCAGCTTGGAGGTCCCCTCCCACGAGCAGTACTTC | CASSLEVPSHEQYF
- | TRBJ2-7 | - | TRBV28 | TGTGCCAGCAGTAGCCCGACAGGTCTCTCCGAGCAGTACTTC | CASSSPTGLSEQYF
- | TRBJ2-1 | TRBD2 | TRBV4-2 | TGTGCCAGCAGCCAAGGGACTAGCGGGAGCTCCTACAATGAGCAGTTCTTC | CASSQGTSGSSYNEQFF
- | TRBJ2-7 | TRBD2 | TRBV4-2 | TGTGCCAGCAGCCAAGCGGGACTAGCGGGACAAAACTCCTACGAGCAGTACTTC | CASSQAGLAGQNSYEQYF
few | TRBJ1-2 | TRBD1 | TRBV6-6 | TGTGCCAGCAGCCTAGACAGGGTTGGCTATGGCTACACCTTC | CASSLDRVGYGYTF
once | TRBJ2-7 | TRBD1 | TRBV6-1 | TGTGCCAGCAGTGTGACAGGGGCCCAGTACTTC | CASSVTGAQYF